This entry features one T cell receptor (beta chain) sequence. This CDR3 has 13 residues. Trimming at V came to 7 bases and at J to 4 bases, leaving 3 bases not matched to a gene. Germline V gene lookup returns CDR1 MNHNY and CDR2 SVGAGI (reference sequence). This sample is drawn from a study of blood T cell repertoires in COVID-19. On the study more broadly: Sites across the United States, Italy and Spain contributed samples from acute and convalescent COVID-19. The analysed material was cDNA or gDNA that came from T cells, B-cell-depleted T cells, or PBMCs.

The method was immunoSEQ multiplex PCR; TCRdb's version includes in-frame clones alone and lacks a portion of them. The repertoire includes approximately 69,000 clones, about 84% of them detected once, and roughly 1.9% sits in the top ten. This sequence originates from a woman in her fifties or sixties with acute or convalescent COVID-19. The rearrangement uses TRBV6-6 and TRBJ1-1; 10 nucleotides line up with TRBD1. The sample was peripheral blood. CDR3 residues: CASKGQGITEAFF. The CDR3 bases are TGTGCCAGCAAGGGACAGGGGATCACTGAAGCTTTCTTT.